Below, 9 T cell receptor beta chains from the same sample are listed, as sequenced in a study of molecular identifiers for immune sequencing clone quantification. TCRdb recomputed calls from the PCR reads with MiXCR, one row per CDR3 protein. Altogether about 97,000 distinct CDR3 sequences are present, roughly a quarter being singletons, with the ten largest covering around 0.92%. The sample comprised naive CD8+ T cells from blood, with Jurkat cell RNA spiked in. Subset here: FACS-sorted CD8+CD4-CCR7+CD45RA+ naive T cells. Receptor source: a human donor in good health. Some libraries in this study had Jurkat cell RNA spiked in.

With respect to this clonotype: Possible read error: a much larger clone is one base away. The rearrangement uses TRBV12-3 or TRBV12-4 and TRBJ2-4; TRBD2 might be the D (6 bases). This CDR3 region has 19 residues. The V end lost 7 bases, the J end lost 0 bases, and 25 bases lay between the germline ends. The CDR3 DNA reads TGTGCCAGCACGGGCCCGATTGGCGGGATGGAACTAGCCAAAAACATTCAGTACTTC. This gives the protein CASTGPIGGMELAKNIQYF.

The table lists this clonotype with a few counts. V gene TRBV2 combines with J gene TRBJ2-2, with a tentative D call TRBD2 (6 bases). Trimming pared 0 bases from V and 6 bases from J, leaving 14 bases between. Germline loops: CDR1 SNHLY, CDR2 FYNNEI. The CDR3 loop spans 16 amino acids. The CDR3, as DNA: TGTGCCAGCAGTGAAGCGGTCCCAGGGAGGTCCGGGGAGCTGTTTTTT. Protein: CASSEAVPGRSGELFF.

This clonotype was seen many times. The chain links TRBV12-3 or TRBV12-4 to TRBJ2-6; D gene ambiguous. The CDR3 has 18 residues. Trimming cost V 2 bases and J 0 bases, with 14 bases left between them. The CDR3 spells CASSLISLMTSGANVLTF. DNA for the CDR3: TGTGCCAGCAGTTTAATAAGCCTAATGACCTCTGGGGCCAACGTCCTGACTTTC.

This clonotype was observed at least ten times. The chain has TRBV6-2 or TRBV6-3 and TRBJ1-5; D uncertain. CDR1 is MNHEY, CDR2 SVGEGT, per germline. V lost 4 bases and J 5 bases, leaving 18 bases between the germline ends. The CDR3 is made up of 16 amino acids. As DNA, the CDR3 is TGTGCCAGCAGTTGGCGTTTGGAGGCACCCTATCAGCCCCAGCATTTT. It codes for CASSWRLEAPYQPQHF.

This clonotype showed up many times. The CDR3 bases are TGTGCCAGCAGCCCCTCTGAGCGGGGGTACTACGAGCAGTACTTC. Its translation: CASSPSERGYYEQYF. V usage is TRBV7-2 and J usage is TRBJ2-7, with 8 bases identical to TRBD2. V lost 5 bases, J lost 3 bases, and 9 bases stayed unmatched. The CDR3 length is 15 residues. Germline V lookup: CDR1 SGHTA, CDR2 FQGNSA.

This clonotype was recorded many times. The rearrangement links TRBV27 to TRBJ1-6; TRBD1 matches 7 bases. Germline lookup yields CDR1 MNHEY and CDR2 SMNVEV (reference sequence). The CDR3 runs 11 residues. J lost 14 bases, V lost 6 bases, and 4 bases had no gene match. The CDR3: CASSKGQSLHF. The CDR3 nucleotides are TGTGCCAGCAGCAAGGGACAGTCCCTCCACTTT.

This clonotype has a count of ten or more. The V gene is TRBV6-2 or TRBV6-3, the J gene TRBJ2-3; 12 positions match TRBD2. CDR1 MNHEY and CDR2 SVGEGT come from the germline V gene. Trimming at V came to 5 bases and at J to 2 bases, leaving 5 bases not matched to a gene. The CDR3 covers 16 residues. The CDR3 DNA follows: TGTGCCAGCAGTCTTGGACTAGCGGGGTTCACAGATACGCAGTATTTT. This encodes CASSLGLAGFTDTQYF.

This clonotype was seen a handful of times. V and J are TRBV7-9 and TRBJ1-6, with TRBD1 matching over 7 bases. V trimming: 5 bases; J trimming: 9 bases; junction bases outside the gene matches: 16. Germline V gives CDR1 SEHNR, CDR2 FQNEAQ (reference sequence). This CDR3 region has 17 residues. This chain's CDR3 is CASSAHPRQGGGSPLHF. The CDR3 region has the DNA TGTGCCAGCAGCGCACACCCCCGACAGGGCGGTGGTTCACCCCTCCACTTT.

CDR3 loop: CASSLVRGSETQYF. The DNA for the CDR3 is TGTGCCAGCAGTTTAGTTCGGGGTTCGGAGACCCAGTACTTC. The chain couples TRBV27 to TRBJ2-5, with a tentative D call TRBD2 (5 bases). Deletions cut 2 bases from V and 5 bases from J, with 12 bases between. This CDR3 has 14 residues. Germline-derived CDR1 and CDR2 are MNHEY and SMNVEV (reference sequence).